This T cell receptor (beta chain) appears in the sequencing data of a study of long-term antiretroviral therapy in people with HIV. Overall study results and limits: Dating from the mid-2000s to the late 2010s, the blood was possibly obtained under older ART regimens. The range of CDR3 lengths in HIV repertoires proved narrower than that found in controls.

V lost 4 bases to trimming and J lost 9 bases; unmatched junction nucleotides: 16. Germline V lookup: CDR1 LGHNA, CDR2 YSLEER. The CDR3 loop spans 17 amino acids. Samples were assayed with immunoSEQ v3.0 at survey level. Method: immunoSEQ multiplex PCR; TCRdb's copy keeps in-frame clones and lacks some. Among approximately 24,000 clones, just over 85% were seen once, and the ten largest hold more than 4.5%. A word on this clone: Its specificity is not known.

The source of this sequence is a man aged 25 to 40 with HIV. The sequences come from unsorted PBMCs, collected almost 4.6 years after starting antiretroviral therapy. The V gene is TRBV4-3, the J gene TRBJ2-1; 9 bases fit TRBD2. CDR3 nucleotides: TGCGCCAGCAGCCGTGTCTCAAAGGCTAGCGGGATAACTGAGCAGTTCTTC. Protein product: CASSRVSKASGITEQFF.